Included here is one T cell receptor beta chain sequence, with context. Antigen specificity is unknown. This sample was included in a study of radiation and T cells in renal cell carcinoma. As to treatment: treatment-naive control, cytoreductive nephrectomy. Control samples are tumors resected by cytoreductive nephrectomy without prior radiation. Clear cell pathology was present in this patient's renal cell carcinoma. Study-level findings and limits: Dominant CDR3 motifs were more common in irradiated tumors than controls. Only small tumor regions of roughly 1 g were sampled.

TCRdb's copy holds only in-frame clones and misses some; the assay was immunoSEQ multiplex PCR. This sample has around 17,000 clones, with roughly 57% found just once. This CDR3 has 13 residues. V was shortened by 0 bases and J by 8 bases, with 9 bases between the two germline ends. CDR1 MRHNA and CDR2 SNTAGT come from the germline V gene. This specimen was tumor tissue, taken from a patient whose treatment was nephrectomy without radiotherapy. The V call is TRBV6-4, the J call TRBJ2-3; D is perhaps TRBD2 (6 bases). The TCR sequence derives from a man aged 40-49 years with renal cell carcinoma. The CDR3 region has the DNA TGTGCCAGCAGTGACTCCGGGGAGGCTACGCAGTATTTT. This sequence encodes CASSDSGEATQYF.